Listed below are T cell receptor beta chains from one sample, sequenced in a study of blood T cells in healthy people across ages. MiXCR, run by TCRdb on the 5' RACE reads, gives a single entry per CDR3 protein. This sample has fewer than 700,000 distinct CDR3 sequences, with less than 60% found just once. Sample: blood. The source is an elderly man in good health. Both conserved end residues are part of each CDR3. The D gene is left open where the match is weak. Clone size is shown for a subset of rows, as once, few, many or a class of expanded clone.

V: TRBV7-9; D: NA; J: TRBJ2-7; size: NA; CDR3: CASSLGTTSYEQYF; DNA: TGTGCCAGCAGCTTAGGGACGACCTCCTACGAGCAGTACTTC
V: TRBV20-1; D: NA; J: TRBJ2-4; size: NA; CDR3: CSALQLAKNIQYF; DNA: TGCAGTGCTCTACAGCTAGCCAAAAACATTCAGTACTTC
V: TRBV11-2; D: NA; J: TRBJ1-1; size: many; CDR3: CASSKQQGRGTEAFF; DNA: TGTGCCAGCAGCAAACAACAGGGACGCGGCACTGAAGCTTTCTTT
V: TRBV29-1; D: NA; J: TRBJ2-1; size: NA; CDR3: CSGNGRSSYNEQFF; DNA: TGCAGCGGAAACGGACGGAGCTCCTACAATGAGCAGTTCTTC
V: TRBV6-2/TRBV6-3; D: TRBD1; J: TRBJ1-2; size: NA; CDR3: CASSYPRTGRYYGYTF; DNA: TGTGCCAGCAGCTATCCGCGGACAGGGCGCTACTATGGCTACACCTTC
V: TRBV21-1; D: NA; J: TRBJ2-2; size: few; CDR3: CASLKTGEPPGTGELFF; DNA: TGTGCCAGCCTTAAAACAGGGGAACCCCCGGGCACCGGGGAGCTGTTTTTT
V: TRBV9; D: NA; J: TRBJ2-3; size: once; CDR3: CASSGQGQRDTQYF; DNA: TGTGCCAGCAGCGGTCAGGGACAAAGAGATACGCAGTATTTT
V: TRBV4-3; D: NA; J: TRBJ2-3; size: few; CDR3: CASSQDRVAGLDTQYF; DNA: TGCGCCAGCAGCCAAGATCGAGTGGCAGGCCTGGATACGCAGTATTTT
V: TRBV20-1; D: NA; J: TRBJ2-4; size: NA; CDR3: CSAAGLAKNIQYF; DNA: TGCAGTGCTGCCGGTCTAGCCAAAAACATTCAGTACTTC
V: TRBV9; D: TRBD2; J: TRBJ2-7; size: NA; CDR3: CASSPWTSGYHEQYF; DNA: TGTGCCAGCAGCCCCTGGACTAGCGGGTATCACGAGCAGTACTTC
V: TRBV7-6; D: NA; J: TRBJ1-4; size: NA; CDR3: CASSLEGGKLFF; DNA: TGTGCCAGCAGCTTAGAGGGGGGAAAACTGTTTTTT
V: TRBV20-1; D: NA; J: TRBJ2-1; size: NA; CDR3: CSARGAAENEQFF; DNA: TGCAGTGCTAGAGGGGCGGCGGAGAATGAGCAGTTCTTC
V: TRBV5-1; D: NA; J: TRBJ2-7; size: NA; CDR3: CASRTLGATEQYF; DNA: TGCGCCAGCAGGACTTTAGGGGCTACCGAGCAGTACTTC
V: TRBV6-5; D: NA; J: TRBJ2-1; size: many; CDR3: CASSRDPRGNEQFF; DNA: TGTGCCAGCAGTCGGGACCCAAGGGGAAATGAGCAGTTCTTC
V: TRBV20-1; D: NA; J: TRBJ2-6; size: NA; CDR3: CSARLRHSGANVLTF; DNA: TGCAGTGCTAGGCTTCGGCACTCTGGGGCCAACGTCCTGACTTTC
V: TRBV7-2; D: NA; J: TRBJ2-4; size: NA; CDR3: CASPKSTGLAKNIQYF; DNA: TGTGCCAGCCCGAAGAGTACAGGGTTAGCCAAAAACATTCAGTACTTC
V: TRBV3-1; D: NA; J: TRBJ2-1; size: few; CDR3: CASSQDSTSYNEQFF; DNA: TGTGCCAGCAGCCAAGATTCGACCTCCTACAATGAGCAGTTCTTC
V: TRBV29-1; D: TRBD1; J: TRBJ1-2; size: many; CDR3: CSVVRTGGFGYTF; DNA: TGCAGCGTTGTTCGGACAGGGGGTTTTGGCTACACCTTC
V: TRBV7-2; D: NA; J: TRBJ2-1; size: many; CDR3: CASSLGPGNEQFF; DNA: TGCGCCAGCAGCTTGGGCCCGGGGAATGAGCAGTTCTTC
V: TRBV7-9; D: TRBD2; J: TRBJ2-3; size: many; CDR3: CASSLGSGTTDTQYF; DNA: TGTGCCAGCAGCCTAGGTAGCGGGACCACAGATACGCAGTATTTT
V: TRBV15; D: NA; J: TRBJ1-2; size: NA; CDR3: CATSREFRTGNYGYTF; DNA: TGTGCCACCAGCAGAGAATTCCGGACGGGGAACTATGGCTACACCTTC
V: TRBV29-1; D: NA; J: TRBJ2-1; size: few; CDR3: CSVARGDEQFF; DNA: TGCAGCGTTGCTAGGGGGGATGAGCAGTTCTTC
V: TRBV7-9; D: NA; J: TRBJ2-5; size: NA; CDR3: CASSSQGGPGNEQYF; DNA: TGTGCCAGCAGCTCCCAGGGGGGCCCTGGCAATGAGCAGTACTTC